Sequencing of this T cell receptor (beta chain) was carried out in a study of blood T cell repertoires in COVID-19. In the study overall: T cells, B-cell-depleted T cells, or PBMCs provided the cDNA or gDNA that served as material.

Germline V gives CDR1 SGHTA, CDR2 FQGNSA. The length of the CDR3 is 16 residues. J was trimmed by 6 bases and V by 1 base; bases with no gene match: 3. The data were produced by immunoSEQ multiplex PCR, yet TCRdb's version contains in-frame clones alone and is incomplete. The sample comprises about 180,000 clones, over 75% of which are singletons, and approximately 9.9% rests with the top ten. The clonotype comes from a human donor with active or convalescent COVID-19. The donor label of this sample is uncertain. Material for sequencing was peripheral blood. The chain recombines TRBV7-2 with TRBJ2-2; TRBD2 matches at 12 bases. CDR3 protein: CASSLVPSGGAGELFF. The CDR3 region has the DNA TGTGCCAGCAGCTTAGTTCCTAGCGGGGGGGCCGGGGAGCTGTTTTTT.